Shown below are 6 T cell receptor beta chains from a single sample sequenced in a study of blood T cell repertoires in COVID-19. Generated by immunoSEQ multiplex PCR, the TCRdb table keeps only in-frame clones and is missing some. The table has almost 400,000 clones, 85% to 90% seen once. The sample taken for sequencing was PBMCs or T cells enriched from blood (not recorded which). The receptor source for this set is a woman under 40 who had recovered from COVID-19.

This rearrangement joins TRBV7-2 to TRBJ2-1; the match to TRBD1 covers 7 bases. CDR1 is SGHTA, CDR2 FQGNSA, per germline. This CDR3 is 15 amino acids long. Losses at the gene ends were 1 base for V and 6 bases for J; bases not matched to a gene: 6. The CDR3 region is CASSLGGGGGNEQFF. The CDR3 DNA sequence: TGTGCCAGCAGCTTAGGAGGGGGCGGCGGCAATGAGCAGTTCTTC. The whole variable domain, filled in from reference TRBV7-2 and TRBJ2-1, reads GAGVSQSPSNKVTEKGKDVELRCDPISGHTALYWYRQSLGQGLEFLIYFQGNSAPDKSGLPSDRFSAERTGGSVSTLTIQRTQQEDSAVYLCASSLGGGGGNEQFFGPGTRLTVL.

The chain employs TRBV15 and TRBJ1-2, with TRBD1 matching 11 bases. This CDR3 is 17 amino acids long. J was trimmed by 6 bases and V by 0 bases; bases with no gene match: 9. Germline V gene sequence: CDR1 LNHNV, CDR2 YYDKDF (reference sequence). The CDR3 region has the DNA TGTGCCACCAGCAGAGACCGTGTTGGACAGGGGGCGGATGGCTACACCTTC. It yields the protein CATSRDRVGQGADGYTF.

This clone was detected only a few times. CDR3 coding DNA: TGTGCCAGCAGCCCACTAGGGGGTAAGACCTACTACGAGCAGTACTTC. Its protein is CASSPLGGKTYYEQYF. The rearrangement uses TRBV11-2 and TRBJ2-7; weak D call: TRBD1 (6 bases). This CDR3 contains 16 residues. With 5 bases removed from V and 3 bases from J, the gap between germline ends came to 20 bases. Germline V gene data show CDR1 as SGHAT and CDR2 as FQNNGV.

The CDR3 DNA sequence: TGTGCCTGGAGTGTAGGAGCGGGAGTTAACGAGCAGTACTTC. Amino acids: CAWSVGAGVNEQYF. This rearrangement joins TRBV30 to TRBJ2-7; 8 bases match TRBD2. V was pared by 0 bases and J by 5 bases, with 6 bases of the junction left unmatched. This CDR3 is 14 amino acids long. The V gene's germline CDR1 is GTSNPN and CDR2 SVGIG (reference sequence).

This clone has a single count. This chain joins TRBV3-1 (or the pseudogene TRBV3-2) and TRBJ2-7, with 13 bases fitting TRBD2. CDR3 length: 15 amino acids. Germline CDR1 is LGHDT and CDR2 is YNNKEL (reference sequence). J lost 0 bases, V lost 8 bases, and 4 bases had no gene match. This CDR3 reads CASGGLAGDSYEQYF. The CDR3 DNA is TGTGCCAGCGGCGGACTAGCGGGAGACTCCTACGAGCAGTACTTC.

The chain carries TRBV30 and TRBJ1-2, with D perhaps TRBD1 (6 bases). Trimming shortened V by 4 bases and J by 8 bases, and 17 bases separated the two germline ends. Germline V gives CDR1 GTSNPN, CDR2 SVGIG (reference sequence). The CDR3 covers 13 residues. The CDR3, as DNA: TGTGCCTGGAACCGAGACTCGGGGGGCGGCTACACCTTC. Translated, it gives CAWNRDSGGGYTF.